Each of the 23 T cell receptor beta chains below was sequenced from the same sample in a study of T cells in Graves' hyperthyroidism and ophthalmopathy. Amplification yielded TCR beta CDR3 regions, with RNA transcripts as the source. The TCR CDR3 first-round RT-PCR relied on the HTBI primer set. TCRdb reprocessed the multiplex PCR reads with MiXCR, giving one entry per CDR3 protein. The profile shows about 620,000 distinct CDR3 sequences, around 16% of them singletons. Sequences were obtained from blood. These receptor sequences come from a woman aged 25 to 39 with Graves' hyperthyroidism.

The chain combines TRBV9 with TRBJ1-1; no definite D call. This CDR3 comprises 12 residues. The germline V and J ends were trimmed by 4 bases and 1 base, with 5 bases remaining between them. The germline CDR1 and CDR2 sequences are SGDLS and YYNGEE. CDR3 protein: CASSTTNTEAFF. For the CDR3, the DNA is TGTGCCAGCAGCACAACGAACACTGAAGCTTTCTTT.

This clonotype was detected a few times. The chain recombines TRBV5-4 with TRBJ2-3; 7 nucleotides agree with TRBD1. The CDR3 has 15 residues. V shed 2 bases and J 0 bases; nucleotides not matched to a gene: 3. Germline V gives CDR1 SGHNT, CDR2 YYREEE (reference sequence). The CDR3 bases are TGTGCCAGCAGCTTACAGGGGAGAAGCACAGATACGCAGTATTTT. It codes for CASSLQGRSTDTQYF.

Ten or more counts support this clonotype. The V call is TRBV28, the J call TRBJ2-4; D gene unclear. The CDR3 is 14 residues long. Deletions cut 2 bases from V and 6 bases from J, with 11 bases between. Germline lookup yields CDR1 MDHEN and CDR2 SYDVKM. The CDR3 nucleotides read TGTGCCAGCAGTTTAACCGACCCGCTAAACATTCAGTACTTC. Amino acids: CASSLTDPLNIQYF.

At least ten counts were recorded for this clonotype. The chain uses TRBV7-8 and TRBJ2-7; D gene uncertain. V was pared by 6 bases and J by 1 base, with 10 bases between. Germline V gene lookup returns CDR1 SGHVS and CDR2 FQNEAQ. The CDR3 extends over 13 amino acids. CDR3 sequence (DNA): TGTGCCAGCAGGCCTAGGTGGTCCTACGAGCAGTACTTC. It encodes CASRPRWSYEQYF.

The rearrangement links TRBV5-4 to TRBJ1-2; maybe TRBD1 (5 bases). Germline CDR1 SGHNT, CDR2 YYREEE (reference sequence). Trimming left V 4 bases short and J 8 bases short, with 21 bases between. The CDR3 consists of 15 residues. Here the CDR3 reads CASSHRVGEARGYTF. The CDR3 DNA follows: TGTGCCAGCAGCCACCGGGTAGGGGAAGCGCGAGGCTACACCTTC. The full variable domain, with the rest looked up from reference TRBV5-4 and TRBJ1-2, is ETGVTQSPTHLIKTRGQQVTLRCSSQSGHNTVSWYQQALGQGPQFIFQYYREEENGRGNFPPRFSGLQFPNYSSELNVNALELDDSALYLCASSHRVGEARGYTFGSGTRLTVV.

The chain combines TRBV9 with TRBJ2-7, with a weak D call TRBD1 (8 bases). The CDR3 is 16 amino acids. The germline V and J ends were trimmed by 0 bases and 6 bases, with 19 bases remaining between them. The germline gives CDR1 SGDLS, CDR2 YYNGEE. CDR3 sequence: CASSVDLGQGGTEQYF. The CDR3 nucleotides read TGTGCCAGCAGCGTAGATCTAGGACAGGGAGGGACCGAGCAGTACTTC.

V gene TRBV12-3 or TRBV12-4 combines with J gene TRBJ2-1, with D unresolved. CDR3 length: 14 residues. The V gene lost 6 bases and the J gene lost 0 bases, with 9 bases spanning the gap. The CDR3 DNA reads TGTGCCAGCAGGGAACAGAACTCCTACAATGAGCAGTTCTTC. It translates to CASREQNSYNEQFF.

This chain uses TRBV7-2 with TRBJ2-3; 15 nucleotides line up with TRBD2. V dropped 5 bases and J dropped 1; count of bases not matched to a gene: 10. The CDR3 loop spans 19 amino acids. Germline assignment: CDR1 SGHTA and CDR2 FQGNSA. The CDR3 loop is CASSPRTSGRAEGTDTQYF. CDR3 sequence (DNA): TGTGCCAGCAGCCCACGGACTAGCGGGAGGGCCGAGGGCACAGATACGCAGTATTTT.

There are a few counts of this clonotype. Its ends do not fully match the called genes, so a read error is possible. The V and J genes are TRBV7-7 and TRBJ2-3; D might be TRBD1 (6 bases). Germline CDR1 and CDR2: SSHAT and FNYEAQ (reference sequence). The CDR3 totals 16 residues. The CDR3 nucleotides read TGTGCTAGCAGCCCCAACAGGGCCGGAGGCACAGATACGCAGTATTTT. Protein sequence: CASSPNRAGGTDTQYF.

The V gene is TRBV9, the J gene TRBJ1-2; TRBD1 matches 9 bases. The CDR3 is 15 residues long. Germline values: CDR1 SGDLS, CDR2 YYNGEE. J lost 5 bases, V lost 4 bases, and 9 bases had no gene match. CDR3 sequence (DNA): TGTGCCAGCAGCACGAGGACAGGGGCTGGGTATGGCTACACCTTC. Protein: CASSTRTGAGYGYTF.

This sequence joins TRBV24-1 and TRBJ2-3; 8 bases are a match to TRBD2. Germline V CDR1 and CDR2: KGHDR, SFDVKD. Germline trimming cut 2 bases from V and 4 bases from J; bases unmatched to any gene: 7. The CDR3 has 16 residues. The chain's CDR3 is CATSDSGGAHPDTQYF. Here the CDR3 DNA reads TGTGCCACCAGTGATTCCGGGGGGGCGCACCCAGATACGCAGTATTTT.

This chain uses TRBV5-4 with TRBJ2-5; 12 bases match TRBD2. This CDR3 has 15 amino acids. Looked up from germline, CDR1 is SGHNT and CDR2 is YYREEE (reference sequence). Unmatched junction bases numbered 5, after V lost 4 bases and J lost 4 bases. The CDR3, as DNA: TGTGCCAGCAGCGGAAAACTAGCGGGAGGAGAGACCCAGTACTTC. It yields the protein CASSGKLAGGETQYF.

This clonotype was seen repeatedly, ten times or more. The chain recombines TRBV28 with TRBJ1-5; 7 bases line up with TRBD1. V dropped 5 bases and J dropped 4; count of bases not matched to a gene: 11. CDR1 is MDHEN, CDR2 SYDVKM, per germline. The CDR3 totals 16 residues. The CDR3 nucleotides are TGTGCCAGCAGTCCACCTACAGGGGTGAGGAATCAGCCCCAGCATTTT. Encoded protein: CASSPPTGVRNQPQHF.

This clonotype appeared a single time. The V and J genes are TRBV6-5 and TRBJ1-4, with 9 nucleotides matching TRBD1. CDR1 is MNHEY, CDR2 SVGAGI, per germline. This CDR3 spans 19 amino acids. After removal of 1 base from V and 3 bases from J, the junction contained 12 bases not matched to a gene. The CDR3 here is CASSYFGTGRPGANEKLFF. The CDR3 region has the DNA TGTGCCAGCAGTTACTTCGGGACAGGGCGACCGGGGGCTAATGAAAAACTGTTTTTT.

This clonotype was counted many times. The chain couples TRBV28 to TRBJ2-3; 8 bases match TRBD2. CDR3 length: 15 amino acids. Germline loops: CDR1 MDHEN, CDR2 SYDVKM. The V segment lost 7 bases and the J segment 1 base; nucleotides outside the gene matches: 7. The CDR3 loop is CASTFGREGTDTQYF. In DNA form, the CDR3 reads TGTGCCAGCACCTTCGGGCGGGAGGGCACAGATACGCAGTATTTT.

Regarding this clonotype: Germline and junction disagree at one end, which may indicate a read error. This chain joins TRBV28 and TRBJ2-7; D may be TRBD2 (6 bases). The germline CDR1 and CDR2 sequences are MDHEN and SYDVKM. CDR3 length: 11 amino acids. Written as DNA, the CDR3 is TGTGCCAGCAGTTTTTCGGGGGAGCGGTACTTC. Protein sequence: CASSFSGERYF.

This clonotype occurred a few times. The V and J genes are TRBV7-9 and TRBJ1-3, with D unresolved. The germline V and J ends were trimmed by 5 bases and 2 bases, with 13 bases remaining between them. The CDR3 is 15 amino acids. Germline CDR1 reads SEHNR; CDR2 reads FQNEAQ (reference sequence). The DNA for the CDR3 is TGTGCCAGCAGCCCTCGTGTTACGGCTGGAAACACCATATATTTT. This translates into CASSPRVTAGNTIYF.

This chain connects TRBV10-2 to TRBJ2-7; a possible D gene is TRBD1 (6 bases). This CDR3 has 13 amino acids. Trimming took off 5 bases at V and 7 bases at J, with 15 bases between the two ends. Germline loops: CDR1 WSHSY, CDR2 SAAADI. CDR3: CASSNGGPTEQYF. The CDR3 DNA is TGCGCCAGCAGTAATGGGGGCCCCACAGAGCAGTACTTC.

Comments on this clonotype: A much more abundant neighbour one base away suggests this may be a read error. As the CDR3 is not closed by the conserved phenylalanine or tryptophan, this likely results from a read error. The chain recombines TRBV2 with TRBJ2-7; D may be TRBD1 (6 bases). V was pared by 6 bases and J by 3 bases, with 15 bases between. The CDR3 loop spans 14 amino acids. CDR1 SNHLY and CDR2 FYNNEI come from the germline V gene. The CDR3 bases are TGTGCCAGCAGGGTCGGGGACACCAGCTACGAGCAGTACCTC. Amino acid sequence: CASRVGDTSYEQYL.

There are many counts of this clonotype. This rearrangement joins TRBV5-4 to TRBJ2-3; maybe TRBD2 (5 bases). The V gene's germline CDR1 is SGHNT and CDR2 YYREEE (reference sequence). This CDR3 region has 16 residues. V lost 5 bases to trimming and J lost 2 bases, with 18 bases between them. CDR3 coding DNA: TGTGCCAGCAGTCCTCGGGAAACGGCATTCACAGATACGCAGTATTTT. It specifies CASSPRETAFTDTQYF.

The sample holds many counts of this clonotype. The chain recombines TRBV6-1 with TRBJ2-3; D not certain. Trimming stripped 5 bases from V and 10 bases from J, with 19 bases between. Looked up from germline, CDR1 is MNHNS and CDR2 is SASEGT. The CDR3 has 14 residues. The CDR3 DNA reads as TGTGCCAGCAGTTATCACGGAGCCGCGGCGCCGCAGTATTTT. The encoded protein is CASSYHGAAAPQYF.

The gene calls are TRBV18 and TRBJ1-1; no clear D. Deletions cut 3 bases from V and 1 base from J, with 12 bases between. Germline V gives CDR1 KGHSH, CDR2 LQKENI. This CDR3 has 15 residues. CDR3 in DNA: TGTGCCAGCTCACCGCGGGAGAGTGGGAACACTGAAGCTTTCTTT. Translating it yields CASSPRESGNTEAFF.

Worth noting for this clonotype: A single base separates this from a much larger clone, so it may be a read error. The chain uses TRBV11-2 and TRBJ2-3, with 11 bases fitting TRBD2. The CDR3 contains 16 residues. Germline V gene sequence: CDR1 SGHAT, CDR2 FQNNGV. V was pared by 5 bases and J by 10 bases, with 14 bases of the junction left unmatched. The CDR3 loop is CASSGPLAGVYQAQYF. CDR3 in DNA: TGTGCCAGCAGCGGCCCACTAGCGGGAGTTTATCAGGCGCAGTATTTT.